This entry is about one T cell receptor beta chain. Germline is not matched at one junction end, which may reflect a read error. The CDR3 loop spans 12 amino acids. Germline loops: CDR1 MNHEY, CDR2 SVGAGI. The sample comes from a study of shared clonotypes between healthy human individuals. Study information: Serving as donors were two women and a few men, whose ages spanned 18 to 49.

Profiling relied on immunoSEQ multiplex PCR, and the TCRdb table lists in-frame clones only, not all of them. This table holds some 2,400,000 clones, about 94% found once. Nashville, Tennessee was home to all donors, each a Caucasian adult. The receptor comes from a young man in good health. Sequencing used naive CD4+ T cells sorted from blood. Subset given: CD45RA+ positively selected. V usage is TRBV6-5 and J usage is TRBJ2-3, with D maybe TRBD2 (6 bases). In nucleotides, the CDR3 is TGTGCCAGCAGTTACGCGGGGACCCGGATGGTGTTT. The encoded protein is CASSYAGTRMVF.